This T cell receptor (beta chain) was captured in a study of CD8 T cells in ankylosing spondylitis. The study's findings and limits: Disease-associated clones were reportedly significantly overrepresented in matched ankylosing spondylitis synovial fluid. Certain motif variants had earlier been reported in reactive arthritis synovial fluid and blood. Seemingly characteristic of ankylosing spondylitis blood was a TCR beta motif consisting of several highly homologous variants.

Trimming cost V 2 bases and J 5 bases, with 15 bases left between them. The CDR3 consists of 15 residues. Germline loops: CDR1 SNHLY, CDR2 FYNNEI. Researchers built TCR beta libraries using quantitative 5'-RACE with molecular barcodes. TCRdb fed the 5' RACE reads into MiXCR, producing one record per CDR3 protein. The sample holds about 540,000 distinct CDR3 sequences, more than 9.5% seen once. A remark on this clonotype: Its antigen is not identified.

This receptor was obtained from a male donor with ankylosing spondylitis. The sequencing sample was made of blood, either unsorted or a sorted T cell fraction (not recorded which). This rearrangement joins TRBV2 to TRBJ2-5, with TRBD2 as a possible D gene (7 bases). CDR3 DNA sequence: TGTGCCAGCAGTGAAAGGGGGGAGGGCCAGGAGACCCAGTACTTC. Translating gives CASSERGEGQETQYF.